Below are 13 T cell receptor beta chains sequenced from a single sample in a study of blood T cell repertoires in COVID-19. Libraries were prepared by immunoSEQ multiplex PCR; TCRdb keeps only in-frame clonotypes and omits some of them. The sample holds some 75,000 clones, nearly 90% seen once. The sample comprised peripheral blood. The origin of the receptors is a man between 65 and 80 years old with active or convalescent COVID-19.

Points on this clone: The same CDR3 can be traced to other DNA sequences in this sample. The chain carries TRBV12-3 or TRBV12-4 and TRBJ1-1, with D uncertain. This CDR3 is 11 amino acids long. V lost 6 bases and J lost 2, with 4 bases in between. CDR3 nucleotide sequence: TGTGCCAGCAGCCGTAACACTGAAGCTTTCTTT. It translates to CASSRNTEAFF.

This CDR3 reads CASSFSGSDTQYF. The CDR3, as DNA: TGTGCCAGCAGCTTTAGCGGGAGTGATACGCAGTATTTT. The chain recombines TRBV5-4 with TRBJ2-3; TRBD2 matches at 9 bases. CDR1 is SGHNT, CDR2 YYREEE, per germline (reference sequence). Losses at the gene ends were 2 bases for V and 6 bases for J; bases not matched to a gene: 1. The CDR3 has 13 amino acids. Full variable domain (missing parts from reference TRBV5-4 and TRBJ2-3): ETGVTQSPTHLIKTRGQQVTLRCSSQSGHNTVSWYQQALGQGPQFIFQYYREEENGRGNFPPRFSGLQFPNYSSELNVNALELDDSALYLCASSFSGSDTQYFGPGTRLTVL.

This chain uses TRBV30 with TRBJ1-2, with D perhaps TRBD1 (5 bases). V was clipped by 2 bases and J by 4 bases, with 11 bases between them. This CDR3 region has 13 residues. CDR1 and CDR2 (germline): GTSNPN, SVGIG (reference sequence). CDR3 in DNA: TGTGCCTGGAGTTATGGGGCAGGCTATGGCTACACCTTC. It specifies CAWSYGAGYGYTF.

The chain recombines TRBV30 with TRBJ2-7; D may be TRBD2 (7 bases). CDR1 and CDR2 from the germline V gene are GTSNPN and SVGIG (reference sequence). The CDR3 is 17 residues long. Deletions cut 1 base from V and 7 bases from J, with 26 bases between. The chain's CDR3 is CAWSASRSRGRPGEQYF. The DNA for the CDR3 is TGTGCCTGGAGTGCTTCCCGATCGCGGGGGCGACCCGGGGAGCAGTACTTC.

CDR3 DNA sequence: TGTGCCAGTAGTATTGGGACAGTAAGCACAGATACGCAGTATTTT. Protein sequence: CASSIGTVSTDTQYF. The chain joins TRBV19 to TRBJ2-3; 7 nucleotides line up with TRBD1. CDR3 size: 15 residues. CDR1 is LNHDA and CDR2 is SQIVND in the germline V gene (reference sequence). V shed 3 bases, J shed 0 bases, and the junction held 3 bases outside the gene matches.

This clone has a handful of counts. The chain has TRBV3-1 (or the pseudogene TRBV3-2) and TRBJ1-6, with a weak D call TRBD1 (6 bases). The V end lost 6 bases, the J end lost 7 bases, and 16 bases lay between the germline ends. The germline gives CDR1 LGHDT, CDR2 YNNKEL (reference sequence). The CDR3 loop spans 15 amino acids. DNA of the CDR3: TGTGCCAGCAGGGACACAGGGAGTCCAAATTCACCCCTCCACTTT. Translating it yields CASRDTGSPNSPLHF.

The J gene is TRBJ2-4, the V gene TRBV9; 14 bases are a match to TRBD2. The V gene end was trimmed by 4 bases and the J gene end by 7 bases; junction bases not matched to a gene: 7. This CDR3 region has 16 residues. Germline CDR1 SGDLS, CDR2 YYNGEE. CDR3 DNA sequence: TGTGCCAGCAGCCGAGTCGGGACTAGCGGGAGCAACATTCAGTACTTC. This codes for CASSRVGTSGSNIQYF.

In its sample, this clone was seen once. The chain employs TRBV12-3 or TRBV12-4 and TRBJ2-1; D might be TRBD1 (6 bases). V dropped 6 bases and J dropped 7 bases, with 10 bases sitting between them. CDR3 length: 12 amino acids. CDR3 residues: CASRHRVNEQFF. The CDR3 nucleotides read TGTGCCAGCAGGCACAGGGTTAATGAGCAGTTCTTC.

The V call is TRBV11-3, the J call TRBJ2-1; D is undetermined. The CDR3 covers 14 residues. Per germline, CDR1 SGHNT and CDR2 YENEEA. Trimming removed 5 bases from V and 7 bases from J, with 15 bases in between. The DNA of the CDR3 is TGTGCCAGCAGCCACGGCCCAATCGGGAATGAGCAGTTCTTC. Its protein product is CASSHGPIGNEQFF.

Written as DNA, the CDR3 is TGTGCCAGCAGGATTGGAGAAAGGTGGGGCGCCCAGCATTTT. It translates to CASRIGERWGAQHF. J is TRBJ1-5 and V is TRBV6-5; possible D gene TRBD1, 5 bases. The CDR3 totals 14 residues. V was trimmed by 6 bases and J by 11 bases, leaving 20 bases between them. Germline CDR1 MNHEY, CDR2 SVGAGI.

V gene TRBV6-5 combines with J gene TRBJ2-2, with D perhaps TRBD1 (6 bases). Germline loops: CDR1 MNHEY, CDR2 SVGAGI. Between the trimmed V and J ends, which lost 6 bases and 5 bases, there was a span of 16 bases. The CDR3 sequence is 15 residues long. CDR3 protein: CASSASTGTTGELFF. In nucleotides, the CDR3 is TGTGCCAGCAGCGCCTCAACCGGGACAACCGGGGAGCTGTTTTTT.

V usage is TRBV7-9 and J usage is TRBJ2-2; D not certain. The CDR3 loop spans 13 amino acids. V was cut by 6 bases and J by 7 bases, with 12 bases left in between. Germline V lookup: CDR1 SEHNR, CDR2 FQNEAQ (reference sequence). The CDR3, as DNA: TGTGCCAGCAGTTCCGACTTACTCGGGGAGCTGTTTTTT. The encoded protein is CASSSDLLGELFF.

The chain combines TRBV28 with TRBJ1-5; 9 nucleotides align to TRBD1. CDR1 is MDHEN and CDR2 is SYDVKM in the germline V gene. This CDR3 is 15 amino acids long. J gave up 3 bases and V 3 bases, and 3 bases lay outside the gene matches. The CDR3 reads CASSLTGGFNQPQHF. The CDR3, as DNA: TGTGCCAGCAGTTTGACAGGGGGTTTCAATCAGCCCCAGCATTTT.